In its sample, the clone carrying this T cell receptor (beta chain) was seen a few times. Antigen: not known. These data originate in a study of cytomegalovirus exposure and HLA in healthy donors. Overall study findings and caveats: As a later analysis showed, several of the most significant clusters appeared to be linked to common viral pathogens. In an earlier analysis, productive rearrangement rates for most beta V segments clustered near 87% or 30%. Roughly uniform depth of sequencing across donors was assumed in presence/absence analyses.

Vbeta (60) and Jbeta (13) primers were used in the PCR. Measured with immunoSEQ multiplex PCR; TCRdb has only the in-frame clones, and not every one. The profile shows about 180,000 clones, roughly 80% of them singletons. The germline gives CDR1 MNHNS, CDR2 SASEGT. The CDR3 runs to 15 residues. This chain joins TRBV6-1 and TRBJ2-5, with TRBD1 matching 7 bases. The J call may be mistaken, given a closer DNA end match to TRBJ2-7. Sequencing was carried out using PBMCs. This TCR was sampled from a young woman in good health and CMV-seropositive. The CDR3 DNA sequence: TGTGCCAGCAGTGAATCCCCGGGACAGTCCTACGAGCAGTACTTC. This translates into CASSESPGQSYEQYF.